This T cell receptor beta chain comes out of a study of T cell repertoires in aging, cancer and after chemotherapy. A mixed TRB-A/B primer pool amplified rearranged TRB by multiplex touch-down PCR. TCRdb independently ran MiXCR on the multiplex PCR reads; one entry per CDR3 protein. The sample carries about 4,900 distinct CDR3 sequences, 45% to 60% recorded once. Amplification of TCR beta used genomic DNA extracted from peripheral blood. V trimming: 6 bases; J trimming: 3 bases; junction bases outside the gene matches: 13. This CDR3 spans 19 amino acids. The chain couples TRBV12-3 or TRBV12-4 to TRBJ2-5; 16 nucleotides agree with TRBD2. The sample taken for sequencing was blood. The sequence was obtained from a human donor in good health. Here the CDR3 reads CASRPSPGLAGGDKETQYF. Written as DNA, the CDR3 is TGTGCCAGCAGGCCATCCCCGGGACTAGCGGGAGGGGATAAAGAGACCCAGTACTTC.